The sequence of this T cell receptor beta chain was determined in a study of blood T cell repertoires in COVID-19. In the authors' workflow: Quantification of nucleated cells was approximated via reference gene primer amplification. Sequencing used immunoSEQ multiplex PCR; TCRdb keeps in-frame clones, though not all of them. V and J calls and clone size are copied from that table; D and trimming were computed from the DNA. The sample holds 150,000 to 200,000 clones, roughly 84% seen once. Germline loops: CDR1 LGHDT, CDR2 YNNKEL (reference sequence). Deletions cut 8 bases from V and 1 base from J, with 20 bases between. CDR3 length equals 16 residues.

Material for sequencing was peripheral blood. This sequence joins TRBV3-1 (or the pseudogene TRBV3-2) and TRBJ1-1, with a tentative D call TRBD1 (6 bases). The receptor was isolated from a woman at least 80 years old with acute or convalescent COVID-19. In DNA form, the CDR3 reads TGTGCCAGCTCCCCGGGACAATACATTACGAACACTGAAGCTTTCTTT. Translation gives CASSPGQYITNTEAFF.